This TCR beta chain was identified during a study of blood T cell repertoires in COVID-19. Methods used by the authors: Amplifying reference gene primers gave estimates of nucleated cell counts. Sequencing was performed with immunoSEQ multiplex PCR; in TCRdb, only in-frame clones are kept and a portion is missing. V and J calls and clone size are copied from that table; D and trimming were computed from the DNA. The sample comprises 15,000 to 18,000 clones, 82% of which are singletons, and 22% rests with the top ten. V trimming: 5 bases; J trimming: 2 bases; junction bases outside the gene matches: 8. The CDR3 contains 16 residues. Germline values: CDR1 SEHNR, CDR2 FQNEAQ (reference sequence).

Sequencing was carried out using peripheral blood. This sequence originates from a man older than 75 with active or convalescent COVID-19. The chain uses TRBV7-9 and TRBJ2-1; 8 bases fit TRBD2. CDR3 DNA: TGTGCCAGCAGCACCCAGCGGGGGCAAGCCTACAATGAGCAGTTCTTC. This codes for CASSTQRGQAYNEQFF.